This TCR beta chain came from a study of long-term antiretroviral therapy in people with HIV. Survey-level resolution applied to immunoSEQ assay v3.0. Libraries were prepared by immunoSEQ multiplex PCR; TCRdb keeps only in-frame clonotypes and omits some of them. The repertoire includes tens of thousands of clones, about 90% of them detected once, and around 3.3% sits in the top ten. Study results and caveats: Within the repertoire, clones expanded before ART were dominant at all time points. Diversity measured after ART increased yet remained under transplant donor controls. Controls exceeded HIV repertoires in CDR3 length range.

Comment on this clone: Its matching antigen is unknown.

Each sample contained roughly 0.95-10 million cryopreserved PBMC, thawed before DNA extraction. V was pared by 11 bases and J by 2 bases, with 12 bases between. The CDR3 length is 13 residues. Germline CDR1 SGHVS, CDR2 FQNEAQ. This chain links TRBV7-8 with TRBJ2-2, with a possible D match to TRBD2 (5 bases). This specimen consisted of unsorted PBMCs, obtained about 2.7 years after starting antiretroviral therapy. This clonotype was obtained from a woman in her forties or fifties with HIV. As DNA, the CDR3 is TGTGCCGGATATAGCGATAACACCGGGGAGCTGTTTTTT. Translated: CAGYSDNTGELFF.